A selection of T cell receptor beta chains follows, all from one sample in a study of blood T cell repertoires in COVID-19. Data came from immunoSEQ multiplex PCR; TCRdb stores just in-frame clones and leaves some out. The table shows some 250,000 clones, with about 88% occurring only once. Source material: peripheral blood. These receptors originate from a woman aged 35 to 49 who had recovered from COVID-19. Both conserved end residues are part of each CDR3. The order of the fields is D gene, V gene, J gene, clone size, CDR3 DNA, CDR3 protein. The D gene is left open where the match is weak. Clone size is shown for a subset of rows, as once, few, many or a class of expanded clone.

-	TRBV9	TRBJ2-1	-	TGTGCCAGCAGCGCAGGAAACGCACAAGGTAATGAGCAGTTCTTC	CASSAGNAQGNEQFF
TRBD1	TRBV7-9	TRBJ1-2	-	TGTGCCAGCAGCTTAGGGGGACAGGACCCTAACTATGGCTACACCTTC	CASSLGGQDPNYGYTF
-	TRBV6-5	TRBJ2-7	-	TGTGCCAGCACCCCCGACTCTAGCTCCTACGAGCAGTACTTC	CASTPDSSSYEQYF
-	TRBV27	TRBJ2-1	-	TGTGCCAGCAGTCCCCCGTTTTTGGCGGGCCCCTCCTACAATGAGCAGTTCTTC	CASSPPFLAGPSYNEQFF
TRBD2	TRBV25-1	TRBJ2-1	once	TGTGCCAGCCGGCCGGCGGGAGGGCCATACAATGAGCAGTTCTTC	CASRPAGGPYNEQFF
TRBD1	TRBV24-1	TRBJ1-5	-	TGTGCCACCAGTGATCCACGCACCATGGACAGGGGACGAAATCAGCCCCAGCATTTT	CATSDPRTMDRGRNQPQHF
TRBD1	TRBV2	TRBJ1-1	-	TGTGCCAGCAGTCCCCAGGGGGCCCAGAGGAACACTGAAGCTTTCTTT	CASSPQGAQRNTEAFF
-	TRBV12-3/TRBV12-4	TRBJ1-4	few	TGTGCCAGCAGGCCCGGGTTGGAAAAACTGTTTTTT	CASRPGLEKLFF
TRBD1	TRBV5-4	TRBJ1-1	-	TGTGCCAGCGCCCGGGACAGGGGTTTACCTGAAGCTTTCTTT	CASARDRGLPEAFF
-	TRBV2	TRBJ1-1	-	TGTGCCAGCAGCCCCCGGGGGGGCATAAACACTGAAGCTTTCTTT	CASSPRGGINTEAFF
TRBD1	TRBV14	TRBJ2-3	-	TGTGCCAGCCGGGACAGGGGTGTCGCAGATACGCAGTATTTT	CASRDRGVADTQYF
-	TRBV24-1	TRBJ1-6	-	TGTGCCACCAGTGAAGGGGTGATGAATTCACCCCTCCACTTT	CATSEGVMNSPLHF
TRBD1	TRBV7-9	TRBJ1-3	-	TGTGCCAGCAGCCAGGGACAGGGTGGCGGAAACACCATATATTTT	CASSQGQGGGNTIYF
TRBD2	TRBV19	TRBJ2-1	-	TGTGCCAGTAGTACTAGCGGCTACAATGAGCAGTTCTTC	CASSTSGYNEQFF
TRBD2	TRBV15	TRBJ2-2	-	TGTGCCACCAGTCGGGCGGGAGTGGGGACCGGGGAGCTGTTTTTT	CATSRAGVGTGELFF
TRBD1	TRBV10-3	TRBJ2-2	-	TGTGCCATCAGTGAGTCGGGGACAGTCAACACCGGGGAGCTGTTTTTT	CAISESGTVNTGELFF
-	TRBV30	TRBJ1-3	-	TGTGCCTGGAGTGTACAGCCTGGAAACACCATATATTTT	CAWSVQPGNTIYF
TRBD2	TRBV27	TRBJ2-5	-	TGTGCCAGCACCAACGTAGCGGGAGGGCAAGAGACCCAGTACTTC	CASTNVAGGQETQYF
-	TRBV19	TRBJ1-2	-	TGTGCCAGTAGTGAAGGACTCTATGGCTACACCTTC	CASSEGLYGYTF
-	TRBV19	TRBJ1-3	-	TGTGCCAGTAGTACGGGGGCCGCGGGGGGCACCATATATTTT	CASSTGAAGGTIYF
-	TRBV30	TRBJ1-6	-	TGTGCCTGGAGTGGGCTCGGGAATTCACCCCTCCACTTT	CAWSGLGNSPLHF
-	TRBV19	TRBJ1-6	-	TGTGCCAGTAGGGGCTTTAGCTCCTATAATTCACCCCTCCACTTT	CASRGFSSYNSPLHF
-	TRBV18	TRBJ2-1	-	TGTGCCAGCTCACCAGGCGGGAATGAGCAGTTCTTC	CASSPGGNEQFF
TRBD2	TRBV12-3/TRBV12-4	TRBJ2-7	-	TGTGCCAGCAGGATAGCGGGAGGCTACGAGCAGTACTTC	CASRIAGGYEQYF
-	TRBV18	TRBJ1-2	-	TGTGCCAGCTCACCACCTGGGGGGGTTAACTATGGCTACACCTTC	CASSPPGGVNYGYTF
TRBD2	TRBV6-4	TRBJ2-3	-	TGTGCCAGCAACCAAGGGACTAGCGGGACTAGCACAGATACGCAGTATTTT	CASNQGTSGTSTDTQYF
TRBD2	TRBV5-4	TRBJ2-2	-	TGTGCCAGCAGCTTGAGGGGGGGGTCTAGCGGGAGGAAGGGCACCGGGGAGCTGTTTTTT	CASSLRGGSSGRKGTGELFF
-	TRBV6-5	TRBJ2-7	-	TGTGCCAGCAGTTACGGGAGACCCTACGGGCAGTACTTC	CASSYGRPYGQYF
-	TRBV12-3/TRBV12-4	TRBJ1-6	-	TGTGCCAGCGGGGGGTCACCCCTCCACTTT	CASGGSPLHF
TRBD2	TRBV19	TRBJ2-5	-	TGTGCCAGTAGTATAGGGGCGACTAGCGGGAGGGGGACCCAGTACTTC	CASSIGATSGRGTQYF
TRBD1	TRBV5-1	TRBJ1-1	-	TGCGCCAGCAGCAATCAGGGACAGGGAACCACTGAAGCTTTCTTT	CASSNQGQGTTEAFF
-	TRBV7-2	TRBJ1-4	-	TGTGCCAGCAGCCAAGGGGTACCTAATGAAAAACTGTTTTTT	CASSQGVPNEKLFF
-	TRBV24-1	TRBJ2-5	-	TGTGCCACCAGTGATTGGGCAGGGCGAGGTAGAGAGACCCAGTACTTC	CATSDWAGRGRETQYF
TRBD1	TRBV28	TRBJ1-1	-	TGTGCCAGCAGTCCCAGGGGGCCCACTGAAGCTTTCTTT	CASSPRGPTEAFF
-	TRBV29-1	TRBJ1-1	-	TGCAGCGTAAACCGAAACCGCGTGGAGGGGGCTTTCTTT	CSVNRNRVEGAFF
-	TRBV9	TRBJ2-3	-	TGTGCCAGCAGCGTGGGCGGGGGCGGCACAGATACGCAGTATTTT	CASSVGGGGTDTQYF
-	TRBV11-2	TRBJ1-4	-	TGTGCCAGCAGCACCCTATTCAGGGTCGGGACTAATGAAAAACTGTTTTTT	CASSTLFRVGTNEKLFF
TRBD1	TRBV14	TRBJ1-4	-	TGTGCCAGCAGCCAAGGCCGGACAGGGAGGGGTGAAAAACTGTTTTTT	CASSQGRTGRGEKLFF
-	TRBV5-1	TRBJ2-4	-	TGCGCCAGCAGCTTGGGCGGTGTCGGGGAGGCCATTCAGTACTTC	CASSLGGVGEAIQYF
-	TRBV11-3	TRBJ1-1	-	TGTGCCAGCAGCTTAGTCGGGGGACTTGAAGCTTTCTTT	CASSLVGGLEAFF
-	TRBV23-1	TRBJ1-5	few	TGCGCCAGCAGTCCCACGGGACATAGAAATCAGCCCCAGCATTTT	CASSPTGHRNQPQHF
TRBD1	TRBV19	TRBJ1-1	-	TGTGCCAGTAGTCCCCCCAGGACAGGGGGTCCTGAAGCTTTCTTT	CASSPPRTGGPEAFF
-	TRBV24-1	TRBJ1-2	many	TGTGCCACCAGTGACTGGGGGACAACCTATGGCTACACCTTC	CATSDWGTTYGYTF
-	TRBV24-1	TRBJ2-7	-	TGTGCCGTGGGCCCCCTAGCGTACCCCTACGAGCAGTACTTC	CAVGPLAYPYEQYF
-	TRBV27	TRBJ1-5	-	TGTGCCAGCCCCGTGGGGGGGGTAGGCAATCAGCCCCAGCATTTT	CASPVGGVGNQPQHF
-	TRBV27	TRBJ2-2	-	TGTGCCAGCAGTTTATACTCTGAGGGCGGGGAGCTGTTTTTT	CASSLYSEGGELFF
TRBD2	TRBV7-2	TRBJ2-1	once	TGTGCCAGCAGCCCCAGCGGGAGGGGGGGTGAGCAGTTCTTC	CASSPSGRGGEQFF
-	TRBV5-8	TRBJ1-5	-	TGTGCCAGCAGCTTTCCCGACAGGCCCAATCAGCCCCAGCATTTT	CASSFPDRPNQPQHF
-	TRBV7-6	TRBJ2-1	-	TGTGCCAGCAGCCCTAGCTCGGAGCAGTTCTTC	CASSPSSEQFF
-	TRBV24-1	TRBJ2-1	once	TGTGCCACCAGTGAAACAGGGCTGGGTGAGCAGTTCTTC	CATSETGLGEQFF
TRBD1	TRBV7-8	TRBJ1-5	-	TGTGCCAGCAGCTTAGGTCTCACCGGAGTCCGGACAGGGGAGAATCAGCCCCAGCATTTT	CASSLGLTGVRTGENQPQHF
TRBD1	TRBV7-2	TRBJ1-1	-	TGTGCCAGCAGCTTAGGAAGACAACAGGGGGCTCGGAACACTGAAGCTTTCTTT	CASSLGRQQGARNTEAFF
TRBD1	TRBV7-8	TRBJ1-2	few	TGTGCCAGCAGCTTAGGGGGGACAGGATCCGGCGGCTACACCTTC	CASSLGGTGSGGYTF
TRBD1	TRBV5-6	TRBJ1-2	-	TGTGCCAGCAGCTTGGTGGCCCCCCGACAGGGATCTAACTATGGCTACACCTTC	CASSLVAPRQGSNYGYTF
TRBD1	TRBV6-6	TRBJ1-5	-	TGTGCCAGCAGTCCCAGGACAGGGCGACTTAGCAATCAGCCCCAGCATTTT	CASSPRTGRLSNQPQHF
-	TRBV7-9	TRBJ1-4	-	TGTGCCAGCAGCTTAGCGGGCGGGGGTGAAAAACTGTTTTTT	CASSLAGGGEKLFF
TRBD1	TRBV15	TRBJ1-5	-	TGTGCCACCAGCAGAGATAGTTTGGCAGGGGGGACCAATCAGCCCCAGCATTTT	CATSRDSLAGGTNQPQHF
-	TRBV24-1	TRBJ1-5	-	TGTGCCACCAGTGATTGGGGGGGGGAAAATCAGCCCCAGCATTTT	CATSDWGGENQPQHF
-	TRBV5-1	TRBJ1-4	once	TGCGCCAGCAGTCTGTCCTTTAATGAAAAACTGTTTTTT	CASSLSFNEKLFF